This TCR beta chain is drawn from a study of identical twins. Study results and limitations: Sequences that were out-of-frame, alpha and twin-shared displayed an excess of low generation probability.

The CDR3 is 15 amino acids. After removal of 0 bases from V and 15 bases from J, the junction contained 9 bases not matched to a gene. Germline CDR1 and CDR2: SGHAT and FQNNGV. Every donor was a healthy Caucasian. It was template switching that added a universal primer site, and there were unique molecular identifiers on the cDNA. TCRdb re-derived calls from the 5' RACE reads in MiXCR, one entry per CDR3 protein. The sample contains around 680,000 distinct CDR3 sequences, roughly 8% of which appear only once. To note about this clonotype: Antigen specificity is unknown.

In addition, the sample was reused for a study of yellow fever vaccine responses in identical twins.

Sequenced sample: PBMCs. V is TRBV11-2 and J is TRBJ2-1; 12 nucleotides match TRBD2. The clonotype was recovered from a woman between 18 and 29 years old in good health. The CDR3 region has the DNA TGTGCCAGCAGCTTAGATCGGGCTAGCGGGAGGGCTCCGTTCTTC. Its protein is CASSLDRASGRAPFF. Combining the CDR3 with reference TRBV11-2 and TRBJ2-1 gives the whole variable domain EAGVAQSPRYKIIEKRQSVAFWCNPISGHATLYWYQQILGQGPKLLIQFQNNGVVDDSQLPKDRFSAERLKGVDSTLKIQPAKLEDSAVYLCASSLDRASGRAPFFGPGTRLTVL.